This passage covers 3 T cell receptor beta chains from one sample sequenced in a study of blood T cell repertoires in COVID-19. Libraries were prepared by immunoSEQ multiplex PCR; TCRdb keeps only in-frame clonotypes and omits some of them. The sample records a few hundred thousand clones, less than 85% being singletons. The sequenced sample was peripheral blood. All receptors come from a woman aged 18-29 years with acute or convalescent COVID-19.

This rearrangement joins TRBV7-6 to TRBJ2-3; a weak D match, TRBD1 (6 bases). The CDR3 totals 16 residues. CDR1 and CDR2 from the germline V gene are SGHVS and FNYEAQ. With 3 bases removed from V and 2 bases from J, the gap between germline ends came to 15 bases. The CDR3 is CASSFPGTTSTDTQYF. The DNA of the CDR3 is TGTGCCAGCAGCTTTCCCGGGACAACCTCCACAGATACGCAGTATTTT.

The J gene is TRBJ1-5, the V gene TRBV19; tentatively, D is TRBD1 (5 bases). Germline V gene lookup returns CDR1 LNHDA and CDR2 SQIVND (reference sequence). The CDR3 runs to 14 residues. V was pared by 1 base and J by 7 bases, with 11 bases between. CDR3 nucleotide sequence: TGTGCCAGTAGTATAGTCTCGGGGGAACAGCCCCAGCATTTT. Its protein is CASSIVSGEQPQHF.

The CDR3 reads CASSLLLTGQGVSGYTF. CDR3 nucleotides: TGTGCCAGCAGCCTACTCCTTACCGGACAGGGGGTAAGTGGCTACACCTTC. This chain connects TRBV5-4 to TRBJ1-2, with 10 bases matching TRBD1. Germline CDR1 and CDR2: SGHNT and YYREEE (reference sequence). The CDR3 runs 17 residues. V gave up 4 bases and J gave up 7 bases; unmatched junction bases: 16. Drawing the rest from reference TRBV5-4 and TRBJ1-2, the complete variable domain is ETGVTQSPTHLIKTRGQQVTLRCSSQSGHNTVSWYQQALGQGPQFIFQYYREEENGRGNFPPRFSGLQFPNYSSELNVNALELDDSALYLCASSLLLTGQGVSGYTFGSGTRLTVV.